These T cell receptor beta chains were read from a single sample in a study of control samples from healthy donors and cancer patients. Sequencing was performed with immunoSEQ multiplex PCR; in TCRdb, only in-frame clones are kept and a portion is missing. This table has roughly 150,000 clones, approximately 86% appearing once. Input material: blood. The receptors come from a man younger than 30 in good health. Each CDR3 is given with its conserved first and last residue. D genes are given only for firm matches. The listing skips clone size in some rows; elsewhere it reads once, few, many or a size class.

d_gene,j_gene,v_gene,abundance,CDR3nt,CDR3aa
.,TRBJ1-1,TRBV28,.,TGTGCCAGCAGCCCTTTTAAGACAGGTGAGAACACTGAAGCTTTCTTT,CASSPFKTGENTEAFF
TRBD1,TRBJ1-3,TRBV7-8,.,TGTGCCAGCAGCTCGCAGGGACAGATTCCTGGAAACACCATATATTTT,CASSSQGQIPGNTIYF
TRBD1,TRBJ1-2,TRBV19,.,TGTGCCAGTAGTATGGGTACCCGGACAGGGTTCTATGGCTACACCTTC,CASSMGTRTGFYGYTF
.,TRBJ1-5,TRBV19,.,TGTGCCAGTGTTAACCGGGCCGGAGGGAGCAATCAGCCCCAGCATTTT,CASVNRAGGSNQPQHF
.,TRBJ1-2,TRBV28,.,TGTGCCAGCAGTCTACAGGGAGTTCTCTCTATCAACTATGGCTACACCTTC,CASSLQGVLSINYGYTF
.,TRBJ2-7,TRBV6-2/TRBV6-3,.,TGTGCCAGCAGTTCCCTACCGTTAGGGGGGAAAAACTACGAGCAGTACTTC,CASSSLPLGGKNYEQYF
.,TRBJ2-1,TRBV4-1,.,TGCGCCAGCAGCTCTGGGGGGGCCAGCTACAATGAGCAGTTCTTC,CASSSGGASYNEQFF
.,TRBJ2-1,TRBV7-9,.,TGTGCCAGCAGCCCCCCTAGCAAGGAGCAGTTCTTC,CASSPPSKEQFF
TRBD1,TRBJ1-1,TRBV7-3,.,TGTGCCAGCAGCCCCACAGGGGAGAACACTGAAGCTTTCTTT,CASSPTGENTEAFF
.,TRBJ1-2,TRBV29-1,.,TGCAGCGTGACCGACAGGCTAAACTATGGCTACACCTTC,CSVTDRLNYGYTF
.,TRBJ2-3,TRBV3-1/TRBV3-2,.,TGTGCCAGCAGCCTCGGGACCTTCACAGATACGCAGTATTTT,CASSLGTFTDTQYF
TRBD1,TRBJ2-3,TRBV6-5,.,TGTGCCAGCAGTCCCGGGACAGGGTCGACAGATACGCAGTATTTT,CASSPGTGSTDTQYF
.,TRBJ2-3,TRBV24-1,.,TGTGCCACCAGTGATCCCTCGACACCGTTAGATACGCAGTATTTT,CATSDPSTPLDTQYF
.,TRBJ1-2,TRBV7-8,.,TGTGCCAGCAGCTTAGGAGGGAACTATGGCTACACCTTC,CASSLGGNYGYTF
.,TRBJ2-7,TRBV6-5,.,TGTGCCACCGGGTACCCAAGCTCCTACGAGCAGTACTTC,CATGYPSSYEQYF
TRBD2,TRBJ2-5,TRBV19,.,TGTGCCAGTAGTCCCCGACTAGCGGCCCAAGAGACCCAGTACTTC,CASSPRLAAQETQYF
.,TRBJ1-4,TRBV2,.,TGTGCCAGCAGCAGGGAAGGCGGGCCTAATGAAAAACTGTTTTTT,CASSREGGPNEKLFF
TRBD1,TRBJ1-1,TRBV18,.,TGTGCCAGCTCTCCACGACAGGGGGAGGGGTACACTGAAGCTTTCTTT,CASSPRQGEGYTEAFF
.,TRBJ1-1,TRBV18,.,TGTGCCAGCTCACCAAATTCCCCGGCTGAAGCTTTCTTT,CASSPNSPAEAFF
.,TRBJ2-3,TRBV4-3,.,TGCGCCAGCAGCCAAGATCTTGAGGCGGGGCTGAGTAGGCAGTATTTT,CASSQDLEAGLSRQYF
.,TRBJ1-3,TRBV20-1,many,TGCAGTGCTAGTGGTCTCGGGACTGGAAACACCATATATTTT,CSASGLGTGNTIYF
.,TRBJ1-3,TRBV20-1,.,TGCAGTGCTAGTGTCGGGTCACACTCTGGAAACACCATATATTTT,CSASVGSHSGNTIYF
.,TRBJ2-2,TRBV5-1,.,TGCGCCAGCCTTTCAGAACAGGGACTCGGCGGGGAGCTGTTTTTT,CASLSEQGLGGELFF
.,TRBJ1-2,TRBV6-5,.,TGTGCCAGCAGCGTGAACAGGGACGGACATGGCTACACCTTC,CASSVNRDGHGYTF
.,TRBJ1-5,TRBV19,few,TGTGCCAGTAGATTAGGGCGCAATCAGCCCCAGCATTTT,CASRLGRNQPQHF
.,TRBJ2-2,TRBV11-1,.,TGTGCCAGCAGCTTAGGGAGCGAGGGGGACACCGGGGAGCTGTTTTTT,CASSLGSEGDTGELFF
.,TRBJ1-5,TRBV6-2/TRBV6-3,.,TGTGCCAGCAGTTCCGATGCGGATCAGCCCCAGCATTTT,CASSSDADQPQHF
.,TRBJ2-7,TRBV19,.,TGTGCCAGTAGTATATCCACCGACGCCTACGAGCAGTACTTC,CASSISTDAYEQYF
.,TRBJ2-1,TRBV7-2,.,TGTGCCAGCAGCTTCTCCAGAGGCAATGAGCAGTTCTTC,CASSFSRGNEQFF
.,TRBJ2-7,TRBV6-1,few,TGTGCCAGCAGTGAAATAGGAACAGATTCCTACGAGCAGTACTTC,CASSEIGTDSYEQYF
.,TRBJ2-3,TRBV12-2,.,TGTGCAAGTCGCTTAGAGACTAGCGGGGGGCCGCCGAGCACAGATACGCAGTATTTT,CASRLETSGGPPSTDTQYF
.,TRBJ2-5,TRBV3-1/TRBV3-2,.,TGTGCCAGCAGCCAAGGGGCGGGGCAAGAGACCCAGTACTTC,CASSQGAGQETQYF
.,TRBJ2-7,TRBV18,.,TGTGCCAGCTCACCTTTTCCGAGCTACGAGCAGTACTTC,CASSPFPSYEQYF
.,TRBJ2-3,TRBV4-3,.,TGCGCCAGCAGCCAAGATCTACCTAGTGGGGCCTCAGATACGCAGTATTTT,CASSQDLPSGASDTQYF
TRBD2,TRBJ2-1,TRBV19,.,TGTGCCAGTAGTATAGCGGGGGGGCCCTCCTACAATGAGCAGTTCTTC,CASSIAGGPSYNEQFF
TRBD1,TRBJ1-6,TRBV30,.,TGTGCCTGGAGTTTCGACAGGGGACCCAATTCACCCCTCCACTTT,CAWSFDRGPNSPLHF
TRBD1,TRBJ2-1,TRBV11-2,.,TGTGCCAGCAGCTTACTTCGGACAGGCCCGGGAACCTACAATGAGCAGTTCTTC,CASSLLRTGPGTYNEQFF
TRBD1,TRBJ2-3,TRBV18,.,TGTGCCAGCTCATTTACAGGGGAAGGGACAGATACGCAGTATTTT,CASSFTGEGTDTQYF
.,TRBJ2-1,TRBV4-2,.,TGTGCCAGCAGCCAAGGTGGTTACTACAATGAGCAGTTCTTC,CASSQGGYYNEQFF
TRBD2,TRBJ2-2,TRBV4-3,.,TGCGCCAGCAGCCAAGAAATAGGCGGGGGGGACGCCGGGGAGCTGTTTTTT,CASSQEIGGGDAGELFF
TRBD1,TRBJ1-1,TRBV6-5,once,TGTGCCAGCAGGGGTGGGACAGGGACTGAAGCTTTCTTT,CASRGGTGTEAFF
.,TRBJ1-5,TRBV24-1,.,TGTGCCACCAGTGACATGACACCGATGAAAAATCAGCCCCAGCATTTT,CATSDMTPMKNQPQHF
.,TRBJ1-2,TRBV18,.,TGTGCCAGCTCACCACTCAGGGCAGAAGGGGGCTACACCTTC,CASSPLRAEGGYTF
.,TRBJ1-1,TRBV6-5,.,TGTGCCAGCAGCCATAGCGTGAGGTCTGAAGCTTTCTTT,CASSHSVRSEAFF
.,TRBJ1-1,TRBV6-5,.,TGTGCCAGCAGTTACAAGCTGAACACTGAAGCTTTCTTT,CASSYKLNTEAFF
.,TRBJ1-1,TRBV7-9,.,TGTGCCAGCAGCTTAGCTGCTGGATTCACTGAAGCTTTCTTT,CASSLAAGFTEAFF
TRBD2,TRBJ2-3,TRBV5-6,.,TGTGCCAGCAGAAGACTAGCGGGGGCTAGCACAGATACGCAGTATTTT,CASRRLAGASTDTQYF
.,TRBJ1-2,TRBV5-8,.,TGTGCCAGCAGCCCGCGAAGGTCTAAGAACAACTATGGCTACACCTTC,CASSPRRSKNNYGYTF
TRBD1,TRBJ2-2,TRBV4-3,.,TGCGCCAGCAGCCAAGAAGGGACAGCCATTACCCCGAACACCGGGGAGCTGTTTTTT,CASSQEGTAITPNTGELFF
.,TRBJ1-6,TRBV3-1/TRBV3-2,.,TGTGCCAGCAGGCCTTCCCCCGTAGGTTCACCCCTCCACTTT,CASRPSPVGSPLHF
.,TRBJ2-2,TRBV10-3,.,TGTGCCACCGGGCGAGGGGAAAACACCGGGGAGCTGTTTTTT,CATGRGENTGELFF
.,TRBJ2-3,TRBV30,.,TGTGCCTGGAGTGTAGGCGTCACCAGCACAGATACGCAGTATTTT,CAWSVGVTSTDTQYF
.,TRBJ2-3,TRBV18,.,TGTGCCAGCTCACCAGGGTCTAGTCAAGATACGCAGTATTTT,CASSPGSSQDTQYF